This T cell receptor (beta chain) was recorded in a study of identical twins. Study findings and constraints: These conclusions were based on statistical analysis (cross-sectional, not following the same donors).

TCRdb reprocessed the 5' RACE reads with MiXCR, giving one entry per CDR3 protein. In the table there are 500,000 or so distinct CDR3 sequences, around 20% of which are singletons. The table lists this clonotype with a few counts. Its antigen is not identified. The CDR3 is 15 residues long. The germline V gene has CDR1 SGHRS and CDR2 YFSETQ. The V gene end was trimmed by 0 bases and the J gene end by 4 bases; junction bases not matched to a gene: 3. In addition, the sample was reused for a study of T cells expressing NK-cell markers. That study reports: According to the study, TCR beta repertoires originated from sorted CD3+CD56+NKG2C+, CD3+CD56+NKG2C- and CD3+CD56-NKG2C+ T cells. In the group of eight sequenced donors, seven were HCMV-seropositive and one was seronegative.

The V call is TRBV5-1, the J call TRBJ2-1; 8 nucleotides line up with TRBD2. The receptor was isolated from a woman aged 18-35 years in good health. The sequencing sample was made of CD4+ T cells sorted from blood. Written as DNA, the CDR3 is TGCGCCAGCAGCTTGGACGGGGGGGCGTACAATGAGCAGTTCTTC. It specifies CASSLDGGAYNEQFF.